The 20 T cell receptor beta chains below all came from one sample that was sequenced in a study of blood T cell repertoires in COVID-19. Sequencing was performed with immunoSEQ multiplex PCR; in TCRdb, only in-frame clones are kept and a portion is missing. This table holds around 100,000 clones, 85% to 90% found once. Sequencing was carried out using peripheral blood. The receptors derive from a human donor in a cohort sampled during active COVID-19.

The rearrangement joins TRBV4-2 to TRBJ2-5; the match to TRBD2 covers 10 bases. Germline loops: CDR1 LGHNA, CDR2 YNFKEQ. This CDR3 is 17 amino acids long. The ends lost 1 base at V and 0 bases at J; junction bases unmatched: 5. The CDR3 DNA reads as TGTGCCAGCAGCCAAGGGGCGACTAGCGGGTACCAAGAGACCCAGTACTTC. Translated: CASSQGATSGYQETQYF.

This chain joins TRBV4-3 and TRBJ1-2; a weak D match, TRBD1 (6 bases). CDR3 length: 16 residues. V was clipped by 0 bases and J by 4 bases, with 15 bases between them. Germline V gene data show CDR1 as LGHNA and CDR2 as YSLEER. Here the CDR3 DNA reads TGCGCCAGCAGCCAAGAAAAGGACAGCGGGGGCTATGGCTACACCTTC. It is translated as CASSQEKDSGGYGYTF.

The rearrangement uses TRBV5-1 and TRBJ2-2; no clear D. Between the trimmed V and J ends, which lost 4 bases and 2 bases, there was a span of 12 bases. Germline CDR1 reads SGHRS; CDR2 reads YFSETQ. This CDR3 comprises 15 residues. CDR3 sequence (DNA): TGCGCCAGCAGCGCTACGGGTGGAAACACCGGGGAGCTGTTTTTT. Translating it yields CASSATGGNTGELFF. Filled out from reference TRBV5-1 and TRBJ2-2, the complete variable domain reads KAGVTQTPRYLIKTRGQQVTLSCSPISGHRSVSWYQQTPGQGLQFLFEYFSETQRNKGNFPGRFSGRQFSNSRSEMNVSTLELGDSALYLCASSATGGNTGELFFGEGSRLTVL.

Here the CDR3 reads CATSEPAAQGSGNTIYF. CDR3 DNA sequence: TGTGCCACCAGTGAACCAGCAGCTCAGGGATCAGGAAACACCATATATTTT. The chain joins TRBV24-1 to TRBJ1-3, with D perhaps matching TRBD1 (5 bases). CDR3 size: 17 residues. Germline values: CDR1 KGHDR, CDR2 SFDVKD. V lost 4 bases and J 4 bases, leaving 19 bases between the germline ends.

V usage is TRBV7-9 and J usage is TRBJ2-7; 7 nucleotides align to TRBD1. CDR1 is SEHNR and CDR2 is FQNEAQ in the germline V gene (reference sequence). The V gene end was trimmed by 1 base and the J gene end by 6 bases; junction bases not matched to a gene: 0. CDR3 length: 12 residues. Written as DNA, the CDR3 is TGTGCCAGCAGCTTAGACAGGGGCGAGCAGTACTTC. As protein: CASSLDRGEQYF.

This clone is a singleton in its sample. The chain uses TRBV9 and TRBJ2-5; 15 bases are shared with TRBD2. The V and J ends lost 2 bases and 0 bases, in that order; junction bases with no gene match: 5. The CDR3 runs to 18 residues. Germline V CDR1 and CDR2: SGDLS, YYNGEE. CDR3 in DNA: TGTGCCAGCAGCGTGGGACTAGCGGGGGGACCGTACCAAGAGACCCAGTACTTC. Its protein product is CASSVGLAGGPYQETQYF.

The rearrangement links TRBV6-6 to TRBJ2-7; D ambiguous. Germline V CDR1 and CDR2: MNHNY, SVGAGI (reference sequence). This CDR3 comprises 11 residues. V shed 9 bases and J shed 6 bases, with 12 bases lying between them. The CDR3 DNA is TGTGCCAGTCAAACGGGTCGCGAGCAGTACTTC. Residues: CASQTGREQYF.

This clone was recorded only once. The CDR3 DNA reads as TGCGCCAGCAGCTTAAGGATAGCGAACACTGAAGCTTTCTTT. This encodes CASSLRIANTEAFF. V is TRBV5-1 and J is TRBJ1-1; D not resolved. The V end lost 2 bases, the J end lost 1 base, and 9 bases lay between the germline ends. The CDR3 consists of 14 residues. Germline V CDR1 and CDR2: SGHRS, YFSETQ.

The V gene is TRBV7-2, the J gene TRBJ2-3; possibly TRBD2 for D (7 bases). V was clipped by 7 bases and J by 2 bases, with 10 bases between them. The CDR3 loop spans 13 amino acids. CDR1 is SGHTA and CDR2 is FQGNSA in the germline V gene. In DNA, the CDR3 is TGTGCCAGCAAGGGGGGGGACACAGATACGCAGTATTTT. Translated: CASKGGDTDTQYF.

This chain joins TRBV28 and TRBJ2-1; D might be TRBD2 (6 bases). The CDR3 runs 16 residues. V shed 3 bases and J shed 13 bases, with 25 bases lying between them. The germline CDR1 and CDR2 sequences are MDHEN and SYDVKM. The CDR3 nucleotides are TGTGCCAGCAGTTTTGCGTGGTCGGCTAGCGAGATCAGACAGTTCTTC. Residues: CASSFAWSASEIRQFF.

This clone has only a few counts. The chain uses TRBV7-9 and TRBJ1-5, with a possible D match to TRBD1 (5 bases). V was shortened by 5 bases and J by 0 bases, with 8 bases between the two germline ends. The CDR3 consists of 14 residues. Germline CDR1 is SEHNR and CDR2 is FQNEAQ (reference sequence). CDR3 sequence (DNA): TGTGCCAGCAGCCAGGACACTAGCAATCAGCCCCAGCATTTT. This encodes CASSQDTSNQPQHF.

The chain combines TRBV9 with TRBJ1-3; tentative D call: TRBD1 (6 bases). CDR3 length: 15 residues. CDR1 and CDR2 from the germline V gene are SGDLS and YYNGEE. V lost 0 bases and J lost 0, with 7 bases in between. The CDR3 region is CASSVGTVSGNTIYF. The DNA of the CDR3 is TGTGCCAGCAGCGTAGGGACAGTCTCTGGAAACACCATATATTTT.

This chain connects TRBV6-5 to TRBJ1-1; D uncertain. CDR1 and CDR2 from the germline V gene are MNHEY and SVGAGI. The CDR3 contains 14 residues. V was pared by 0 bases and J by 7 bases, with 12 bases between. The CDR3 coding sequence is TGTGCCAGCAGTTACTCAAAGTTGGAGGGTGAAGCTTTCTTT. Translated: CASSYSKLEGEAFF.

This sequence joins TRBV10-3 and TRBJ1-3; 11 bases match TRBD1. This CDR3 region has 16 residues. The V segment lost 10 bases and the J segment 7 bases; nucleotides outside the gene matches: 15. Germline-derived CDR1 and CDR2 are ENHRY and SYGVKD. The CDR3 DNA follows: TGTGCCACTCGGGAGGGGACAGGGGGTTGGAGTAACACCATATATTTT. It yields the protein CATREGTGGWSNTIYF.

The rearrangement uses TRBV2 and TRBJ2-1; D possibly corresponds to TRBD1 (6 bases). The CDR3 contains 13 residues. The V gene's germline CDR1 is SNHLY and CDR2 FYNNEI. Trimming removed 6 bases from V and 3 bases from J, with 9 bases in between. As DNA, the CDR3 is TGTGCCAGCAGACAGGGAGACTACAATGAGCAGTTCTTC. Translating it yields CASRQGDYNEQFF.

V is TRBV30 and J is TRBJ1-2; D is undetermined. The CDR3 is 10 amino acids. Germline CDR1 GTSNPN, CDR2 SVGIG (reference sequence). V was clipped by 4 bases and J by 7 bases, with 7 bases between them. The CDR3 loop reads CAWNRVGYTF. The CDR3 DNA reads TGTGCCTGGAACAGAGTTGGCTACACCTTC.

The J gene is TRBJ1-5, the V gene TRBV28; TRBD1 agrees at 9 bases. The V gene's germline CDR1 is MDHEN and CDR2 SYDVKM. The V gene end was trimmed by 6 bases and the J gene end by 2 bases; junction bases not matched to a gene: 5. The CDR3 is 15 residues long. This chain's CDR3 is CASSKGQGGNQPQHF. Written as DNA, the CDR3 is TGTGCCAGCAGCAAGGGACAGGGAGGCAATCAGCCCCAGCATTTT.

The CDR3 DNA follows: TGCGCCAGCAGCCAATCGACAGGGGCCTACGAGCAGTACTTC. It specifies CASSQSTGAYEQYF. The V and J genes are TRBV4-3 and TRBJ2-7; TRBD1 matches at 8 bases. This CDR3 is 14 amino acids long. The V and J ends lost 2 bases and 2 bases, in that order; junction bases with no gene match: 2. Germline V gives CDR1 LGHNA, CDR2 YSLEER.

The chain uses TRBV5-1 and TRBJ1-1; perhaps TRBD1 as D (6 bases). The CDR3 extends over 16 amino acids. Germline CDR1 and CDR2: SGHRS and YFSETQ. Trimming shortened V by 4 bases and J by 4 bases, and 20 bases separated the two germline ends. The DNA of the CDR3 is TGCGCCAGCAGCCCGAGGACAGCCTCTGCCCGCACTGAAGCTTTCTTT. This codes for CASSPRTASARTEAFF.

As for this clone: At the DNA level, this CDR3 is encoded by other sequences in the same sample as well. CDR3 residues: CASSKQGNTEAFF. CDR3 sequence (DNA): TGTGCCAGCAGTAAACAGGGAAACACTGAAGCTTTCTTT. The chain recombines TRBV7-3 with TRBJ1-1, with D possibly matching TRBD1 (6 bases). V was clipped by 6 bases and J by 2 bases, with 10 bases between them. CDR1 SGHTA and CDR2 FQGTGA come from the germline V gene. The CDR3 covers 13 residues.